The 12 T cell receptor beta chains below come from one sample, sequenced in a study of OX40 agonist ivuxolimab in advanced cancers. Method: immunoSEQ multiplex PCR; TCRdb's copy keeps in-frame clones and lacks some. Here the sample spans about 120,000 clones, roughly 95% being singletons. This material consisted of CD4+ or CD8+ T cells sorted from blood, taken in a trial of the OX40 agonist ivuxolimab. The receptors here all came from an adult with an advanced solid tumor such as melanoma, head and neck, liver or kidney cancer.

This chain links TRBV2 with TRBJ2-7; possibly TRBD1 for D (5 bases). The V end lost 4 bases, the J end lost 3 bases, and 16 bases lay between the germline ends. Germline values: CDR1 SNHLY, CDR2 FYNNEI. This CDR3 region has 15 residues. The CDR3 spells CASSGERTRNYEQYF. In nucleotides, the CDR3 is TGTGCCAGCAGTGGAGAGAGGACACGGAACTACGAGCAGTACTTC.

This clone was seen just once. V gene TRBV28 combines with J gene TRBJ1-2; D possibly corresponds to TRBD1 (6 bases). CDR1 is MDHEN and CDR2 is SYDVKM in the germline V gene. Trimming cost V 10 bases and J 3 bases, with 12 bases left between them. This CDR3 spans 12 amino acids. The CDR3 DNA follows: TGTGCCATCCTAGGGGGGGACTATGGCTACACCTTC. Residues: CAILGGDYGYTF.

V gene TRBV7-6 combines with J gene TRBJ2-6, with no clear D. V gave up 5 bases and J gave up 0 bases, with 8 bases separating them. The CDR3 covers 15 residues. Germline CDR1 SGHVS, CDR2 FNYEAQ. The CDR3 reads CASSPRTSGANVLTF. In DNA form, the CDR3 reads TGTGCCAGCAGCCCACGGACCTCTGGGGCCAACGTCCTGACTTTC.

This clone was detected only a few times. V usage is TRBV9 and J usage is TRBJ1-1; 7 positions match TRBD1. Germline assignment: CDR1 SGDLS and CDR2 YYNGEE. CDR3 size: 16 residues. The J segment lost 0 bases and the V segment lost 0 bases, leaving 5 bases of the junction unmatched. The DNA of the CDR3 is TGTGCCAGCAGCGTAGGAGGGGGCAGATTGAACACTGAAGCTTTCTTT. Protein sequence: CASSVGGGRLNTEAFF.

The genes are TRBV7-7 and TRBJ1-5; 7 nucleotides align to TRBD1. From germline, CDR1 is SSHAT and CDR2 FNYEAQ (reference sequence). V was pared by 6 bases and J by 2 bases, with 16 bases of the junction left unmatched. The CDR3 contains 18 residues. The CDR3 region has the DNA TGTGCCAGCAGACCGAAGGGATCAAAGGGGGCCGGCAATCAGCCCCAGCATTTT. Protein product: CASRPKGSKGAGNQPQHF.

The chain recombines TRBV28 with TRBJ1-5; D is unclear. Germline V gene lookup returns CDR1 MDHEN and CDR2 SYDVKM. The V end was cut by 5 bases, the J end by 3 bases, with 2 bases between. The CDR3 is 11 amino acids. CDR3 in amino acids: CASSDNQPQHF. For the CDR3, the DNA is TGTGCCAGCAGTGACAATCAGCCCCAGCATTTT.

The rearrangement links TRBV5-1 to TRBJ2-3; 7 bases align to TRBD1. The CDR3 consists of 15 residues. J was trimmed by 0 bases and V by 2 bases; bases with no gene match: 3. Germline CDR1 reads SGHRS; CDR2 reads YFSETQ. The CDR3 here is CASSLSGQSTDTQYF. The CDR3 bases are TGCGCCAGCAGCTTATCGGGACAGAGCACAGATACGCAGTATTTT.

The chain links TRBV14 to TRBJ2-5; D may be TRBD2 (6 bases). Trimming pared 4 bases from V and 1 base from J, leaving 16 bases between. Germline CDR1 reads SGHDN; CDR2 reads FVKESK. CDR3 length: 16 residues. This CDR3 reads CASSPFQRALQETQYF. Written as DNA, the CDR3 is TGTGCCAGCAGCCCCTTCCAGCGGGCGCTCCAAGAGACCCAGTACTTC.

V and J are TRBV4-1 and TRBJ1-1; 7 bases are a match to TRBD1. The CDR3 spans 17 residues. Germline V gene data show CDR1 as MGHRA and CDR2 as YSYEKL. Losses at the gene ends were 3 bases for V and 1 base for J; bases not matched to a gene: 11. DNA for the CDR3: TGCGCCAGCAGCCAGGTTGGGGACAGCCTCAGGAACACTGAAGCTTTCTTT. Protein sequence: CASSQVGDSLRNTEAFF.

The CDR3 protein is CASIPPGSTDTQYF. The DNA for the CDR3 is TGTGCCAGCATCCCTCCGGGGAGCACAGATACGCAGTATTTT. The chain recombines TRBV28 with TRBJ2-3, with D tentatively TRBD2 (5 bases). Trimming removed 7 bases at V and 0 bases at J, with 11 bases between. Germline V gene sequence: CDR1 MDHEN, CDR2 SYDVKM. CDR3 length: 14 residues.

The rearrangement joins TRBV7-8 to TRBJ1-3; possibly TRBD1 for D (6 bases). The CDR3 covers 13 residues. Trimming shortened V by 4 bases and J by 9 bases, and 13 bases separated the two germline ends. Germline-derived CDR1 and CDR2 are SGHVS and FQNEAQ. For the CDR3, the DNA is TGTGCCAGCAGCTCAACAGGGTCAAGCACCATATATTTT. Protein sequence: CASSSTGSSTIYF.

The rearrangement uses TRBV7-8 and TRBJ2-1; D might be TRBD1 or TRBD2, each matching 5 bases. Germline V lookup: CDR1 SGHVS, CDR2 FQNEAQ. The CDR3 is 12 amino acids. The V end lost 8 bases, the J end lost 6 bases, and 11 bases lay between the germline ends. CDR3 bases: TGTGCCAGCTTGGGGACCAGCAATGAGCAGTTCTTC. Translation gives CASLGTSNEQFF.